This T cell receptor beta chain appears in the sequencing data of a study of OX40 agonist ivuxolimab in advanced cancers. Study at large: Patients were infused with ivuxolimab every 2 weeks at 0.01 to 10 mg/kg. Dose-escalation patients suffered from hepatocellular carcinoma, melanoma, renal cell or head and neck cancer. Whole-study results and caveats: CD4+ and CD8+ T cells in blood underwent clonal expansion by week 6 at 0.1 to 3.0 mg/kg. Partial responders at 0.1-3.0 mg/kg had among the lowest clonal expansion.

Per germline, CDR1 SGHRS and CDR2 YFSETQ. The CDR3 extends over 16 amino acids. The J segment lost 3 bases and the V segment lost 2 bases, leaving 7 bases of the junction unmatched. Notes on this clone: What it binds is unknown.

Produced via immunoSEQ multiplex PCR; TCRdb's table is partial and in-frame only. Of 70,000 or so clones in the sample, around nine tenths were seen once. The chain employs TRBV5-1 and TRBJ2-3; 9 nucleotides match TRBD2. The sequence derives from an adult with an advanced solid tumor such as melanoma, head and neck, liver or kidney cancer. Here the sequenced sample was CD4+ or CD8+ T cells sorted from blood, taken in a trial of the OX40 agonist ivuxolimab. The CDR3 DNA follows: TGCGCCAGCAGCTTTTTTCTAGCGGGGATAACAGATACGCAGTATTTT. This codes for CASSFFLAGITDTQYF.